Included here is one T cell receptor (beta chain) sequence, with context. Produced via immunoSEQ multiplex PCR; TCRdb's table is partial and in-frame only. The sample lists roughly 86,000 clones, around nine tenths occurring once. The data originate from a study of control samples from healthy donors and cancer patients. The sequencing input was blood. The sequence was collected from a woman between 18 and 29 years old in good health.

The CDR3 DNA is TGCGCCAGCCAGCCCCGTATTAGCACAGATACGCAGTATTTT. Its translation is CASQPRISTDTQYF. The rearrangement links TRBV4-1 to TRBJ2-3; D not resolved. CDR3 length equals 14 residues. The germline V and J ends were trimmed by 8 bases and 0 bases, with 12 bases remaining between them. Germline CDR1 MGHRA, CDR2 YSYEKL.